These 28 T cell receptor beta chains were all obtained from the same sample, sequenced in a study of regulatory T cells in long-lasting Graves disease. Arm-PCR of CDR3 regions and iRepertoire HTBI primers were the basis on which TCR beta libraries were built. MiXCR was run by TCRdb on the multiplex PCR reads, yielding one entry per CDR3 protein. The table lists fewer than 400,000 distinct CDR3 sequences, about a sixth of them singletons, with less than 45% in the top ten. Indicated time point: newly diagnosed GD, antithyroid drugs for less than 3 months. Researchers made the TCR library from RNA that was extracted from PBMCs. Sequencing was performed on peripheral blood mononuclear cells (PBMCs), taken at new diagnosis, from a patient treated with antithyroid drugs. The receptors derive from a female donor with Graves disease.

This clonotype was recorded many times. The gene calls are TRBV28 and TRBJ1-1; D is ambiguous. V shed 2 bases and J shed 5 bases, with 9 bases lying between them. CDR1 is MDHEN and CDR2 is SYDVKM in the germline V gene. This CDR3 is 13 amino acids long. The DNA of the CDR3 is TGTGCCAGCAGTTTAGGGCCCGGGACTGAAGCTTTCTTT. Translation gives CASSLGPGTEAFF.

This clonotype has more than one count but fewer than ten. The J gene is TRBJ1-1, the V gene TRBV11-2; D is unclear. The V end was cut by 1 base, the J end by 1 base, with 4 bases between. The CDR3 loop spans 13 amino acids. CDR1 and CDR2 (germline): SGHAT, FQNNGV. This chain's CDR3 is CASSLVWNTEAFF. CDR3 in DNA: TGTGCCAGCAGCTTAGTTTGGAACACTGAAGCTTTCTTT.

This clonotype appeared many times. The CDR3 nucleotides read TGCGCCAGCAGCCAAGAGGGCAGCATCGCAACTAATGAAAAACTGTTTTTT. Protein product: CASSQEGSIATNEKLFF. The chain couples TRBV4-1 to TRBJ1-4; no clear D. CDR1 is MGHRA and CDR2 is YSYEKL in the germline V gene. The CDR3 has 17 amino acids. V was clipped by 0 bases and J by 0 bases, with 11 bases between them.

This clonotype was recorded a few times. V usage is TRBV19 and J usage is TRBJ2-1; 13 nucleotides agree with TRBD2. Germline CDR1 LNHDA, CDR2 SQIVND (reference sequence). Losses at the gene ends were 8 bases for V and 7 bases for J; bases not matched to a gene: 8. The CDR3 is 15 amino acids. This chain's CDR3 is CASSSRTSGRNEQFF. The CDR3 coding sequence is TGTGCCAGTTCTAGCCGGACTAGCGGGAGAAATGAGCAGTTCTTC.

This clonotype was counted at least ten times. The CDR3 DNA sequence: TGTGCCAGCGGCGTCATAACGACAGGGCCGCAGACCCAGTACTTC. It translates to CASGVITTGPQTQYF. This chain links TRBV6-2 or TRBV6-3 with TRBJ2-5; 7 nucleotides agree with TRBD1. Germline trimming cut 8 bases from V and 6 bases from J; bases unmatched to any gene: 15. Germline V lookup: CDR1 MNHEY, CDR2 SVGEGT. The CDR3 covers 15 residues.

The chain couples TRBV9 to TRBJ2-1; 12 bases map to TRBD2. Trimming cost V 3 bases and J 5 bases; bases outside gene matches: 21. CDR1 is SGDLS, CDR2 YYNGEE, per germline. The CDR3 covers 21 residues. The CDR3 sequence: CASSAHEPGLAGLGPNNEQFF. Here the CDR3 DNA reads TGTGCCAGCAGCGCCCACGAACCGGGACTAGCGGGTTTGGGGCCTAACAATGAGCAGTTCTTC.

This clonotype was picked up a small number of times. This sequence joins TRBV4-1 and TRBJ1-1; D is ambiguous. This CDR3 comprises 14 residues. In germline, CDR1 is MGHRA, CDR2 YSYEKL. V lost 2 bases, J lost 1 base, and 8 bases lay in between. The CDR3 DNA reads TGCGCCAGCAGCCAATATTCTGGGAACACTGAAGCTTTCTTT. This sequence encodes CASSQYSGNTEAFF.

A word on this clonotype: A far larger clone lies a single base away; this is likely a read error. The chain recombines TRBV11-2 with TRBJ2-5, with D hard to call. The germline V gene has CDR1 SGHAT and CDR2 FQNNGV. The V end was cut by 5 bases, the J end by 3 bases, with 7 bases between. The CDR3 has 12 amino acids. Here the CDR3 reads CASSIAEETQYF. CDR3 nucleotides: TGTGCCAGCAGCATTGCCGAAGAGACCCAGTACTTC.

This clonotype was counted at least ten times. The chain employs TRBV20-1 and TRBJ2-2, with 10 bases matching TRBD2. This CDR3 contains 20 residues. V lost 0 bases, J lost 0 bases, and 13 bases stayed unmatched. The germline V gene encodes CDR1 DFQATT and CDR2 SNEGSKA (reference sequence). The CDR3 loop is CSARDRNPLAGVSNTGELFF. The CDR3 region has the DNA TGCAGTGCTAGAGATCGGAATCCGCTAGCGGGAGTATCGAACACCGGGGAGCTGTTTTTT.

This clonotype was picked up many times. This chain uses TRBV28 with TRBJ2-3; unclear D gene. The CDR3 has 16 amino acids. Germline-derived CDR1 and CDR2 are MDHEN and SYDVKM. Deletions cut 1 base from V and 0 bases from J, with 11 bases between. The CDR3 coding sequence is TGTGCCAGCAGTTTATTAGAGGAAACTAGCACAGATACGCAGTATTTT. Translating it yields CASSLLEETSTDTQYF. Combining the CDR3 with reference TRBV28 and TRBJ2-3 gives the whole variable domain DVKVTQSSRYLVKRTGEKVFLECVQDMDHENMFWYRQDPGLGLRLIYFSYDVKMKEKGDIPEGYSVSREKKERFSLILESASTNQTSMYLCASSLLEETSTDTQYFGPGTRLTVL.

At least ten counts were recorded for this clonotype. In DNA form, the CDR3 reads TGCGCCAGCAGTGTAGGACGGGACTTAAATCAGCCCCAGCATTTT. This gives the protein CASSVGRDLNQPQHF. The chain employs TRBV10-1 and TRBJ1-5; D may be TRBD1 (5 bases). This CDR3 spans 15 amino acids. Germline CDR1 and CDR2: WNHNN and SYGVQD (reference sequence). Deletions cut 4 bases from V and 4 bases from J, with 14 bases between.

V and J are TRBV4-1 and TRBJ2-5; D possibly corresponds to TRBD1 (6 bases). This CDR3 region has 12 residues. V was shortened by 5 bases and J by 10 bases, with 14 bases between the two germline ends. The germline V gene encodes CDR1 MGHRA and CDR2 YSYEKL. CDR3 residues: CASSVTRGHQYF. Here the CDR3 DNA reads TGCGCCAGCAGCGTAACCCGGGGACACCAGTACTTC.

This clonotype came up once. Since a far larger clone is one base different, this is likely a read error. The chain has TRBV27 and TRBJ2-5; 9 bases fit TRBD2. In germline, CDR1 is MNHEY, CDR2 SMNVEV (reference sequence). This CDR3 has 16 amino acids. V gave up 3 bases and J gave up 5 bases; unmatched junction bases: 10. The CDR3 DNA reads TGTGCCAGCAGTTTTTTCATCGCGGCGGGGGGGGAGACCCAGTACTTC. Encoded protein: CASSFFIAAGGETQYF.

In its sample, this clonotype was seen many times. The chain has TRBV15 and TRBJ2-1; 12 positions agree with TRBD2. V dropped 0 bases and J dropped 6; count of bases not matched to a gene: 9. Germline V lookup: CDR1 LNHNV, CDR2 YYDKDF (reference sequence). This CDR3 region has 18 residues. The CDR3 spells CATSREASGRALGNEQFF. The CDR3 DNA sequence: TGTGCCACCAGCAGAGAGGCTAGCGGGAGGGCCCTCGGCAATGAGCAGTTCTTC.

Details on this clonotype: Just one base apart from a much larger clone, this may be a read error. This chain connects TRBV6-1 to TRBJ2-1; tentative D call: TRBD2 (6 bases). Trimming pared 3 bases from V and 10 bases from J, leaving 19 bases between. Germline V lookup: CDR1 MNHNS, CDR2 SASEGT. This CDR3 is built from 15 residues. The CDR3 protein is CASSESGTGSYEQFF. DNA of the CDR3: TGTGCCAGCAGTGAGAGTGGGACTGGGAGCTACGAGCAGTTCTTC.

This clonotype was seen at least ten times. V and J are TRBV24-1 and TRBJ1-1, with D unclear. CDR1 and CDR2 from the germline V gene are KGHDR and SFDVKD. V was shortened by 7 bases and J by 1 base, with 9 bases between the two germline ends. CDR3 size: 13 residues. CDR3 sequence reads: CATSPAENTEAFF. As DNA, the CDR3 is TGTGCCACCAGCCCCGCTGAGAACACTGAAGCTTTCTTT.

The rearrangement uses TRBV6-5 and TRBJ2-7, with TRBD2 matching over 8 bases. This CDR3 has 15 amino acids. CDR1 and CDR2 from the germline V gene are MNHEY and SVGAGI. Losses at the gene ends were 4 bases for V and 5 bases for J; bases not matched to a gene: 10. CDR3 in DNA: TGTGCCAGCAGTTGCCGGGCGACGGGAGGGCACGAGCAGTACTTC. Encoded protein: CASSCRATGGHEQYF.

The chain carries TRBV6-2 or TRBV6-3 and TRBJ1-1; D is undetermined. CDR1 is MNHEY and CDR2 is SVGEGT in the germline V gene. V lost 8 bases, J lost 4 bases, and 8 bases lay in between. CDR3 size: 11 residues. In DNA, the CDR3 is TGTGCCAGCTCCCACACCACTGAAGCTTTCTTT. It codes for CASSHTTEAFF.

Many counts were recorded for this clonotype. The gene calls are TRBV5-1 and TRBJ2-1, with 7 positions matching TRBD2. With V trimmed by 0 bases and J by 2 bases, 2 bases remained unmatched. Germline assignment: CDR1 SGHRS and CDR2 YFSETQ. This CDR3 region has 15 residues. For the CDR3, the DNA is TGCGCCAGCAGCTTGGCCAGCGGGACCTACAATGAGCAGTTCTTC. Protein: CASSLASGTYNEQFF. The complete variable domain, with remaining parts taken from reference TRBV5-1 and TRBJ2-1, reads KAGVTQTPRYLIKTRGQQVTLSCSPISGHRSVSWYQQTPGQGLQFLFEYFSETQRNKGNFPGRFSGRQFSNSRSEMNVSTLELGDSALYLCASSLASGTYNEQFFGPGTRLTVL.

This clonotype was found many times. The gene calls are TRBV3-1 and TRBJ1-2; D not certain. Trimming shortened V by 3 bases and J by 4 bases, and 9 bases separated the two germline ends. CDR3 length: 13 residues. Germline V gene data show CDR1 as LGHDT and CDR2 as YNNKEL (reference sequence). The CDR3 loop is CASSQGKGYGYTF. Written as DNA, the CDR3 is TGTGCCAGCAGCCAGGGGAAGGGCTATGGCTACACCTTC.

This clonotype occurred a few times. This rearrangement joins TRBV5-8 to TRBJ1-1, with D unresolved. V gave up 0 bases and J gave up 2 bases, with 11 bases separating them. Germline CDR1 is SGHTS and CDR2 is YDEGEE. The CDR3 consists of 15 residues. The CDR3 DNA reads TGTGCCAGCAGCTTGGCCCGAGAGGGTAACACTGAAGCTTTCTTT. Amino acid sequence: CASSLAREGNTEAFF.

The chain couples TRBV20-1 to TRBJ2-3; D remains ambiguous. The V end was cut by 5 bases, the J end by 4 bases, with 13 bases between. The CDR3 is 13 residues long. Germline V CDR1 and CDR2: DFQATT, SNEGSKA (reference sequence). The CDR3 here is CSAARTPPDTQYF. The CDR3, as DNA: TGCAGTGCTGCGCGTACCCCCCCAGATACGCAGTATTTT.

This chain links TRBV19 with TRBJ2-3; TRBD2 matches 9 bases. Germline V CDR1 and CDR2: LNHDA, SQIVND (reference sequence). The junction had 7 bases not matched to a gene; V was cut back by 3 bases and J by 3 bases. The CDR3 runs to 16 residues. For the CDR3, the DNA is TGTGCCAGTAGTATCTTCGCGGGAGGGCCAACAGATACGCAGTATTTT. This codes for CASSIFAGGPTDTQYF.

The rearrangement uses TRBV20-1 and TRBJ2-1; 8 nucleotides align to TRBD2. The CDR3 extends over 16 amino acids. V shed 5 bases, J shed 0 bases, and the junction held 9 bases outside the gene matches. Germline V CDR1 and CDR2: DFQATT, SNEGSKA (reference sequence). In DNA, the CDR3 is TGCAGTGCTTACCCCCGACGGGAGGGCTCCTACAATGAGCAGTTCTTC. Translation gives CSAYPRREGSYNEQFF.

There are many counts of this clonotype. V gene TRBV10-3 combines with J gene TRBJ2-5; 9 bases are shared with TRBD2. After removal of 8 bases from V and 4 bases from J, the junction contained 5 bases not matched to a gene. This CDR3 has 13 amino acids. Germline V gene data show CDR1 as ENHRY and CDR2 as SYGVKD. CDR3 DNA sequence: TGTGCCATCGGGTCTAGCGGGACAGAGACCCAGTACTTC. Its protein product is CAIGSSGTETQYF.

This clonotype has a single count. The chain uses TRBV7-2 and TRBJ2-5, with 7 bases that match TRBD2. The germline gives CDR1 SGHTA, CDR2 FQGNSA. The junction had 9 bases not matched to a gene; V was cut back by 1 base and J by 7 bases. This CDR3 spans 15 amino acids. DNA of the CDR3: TGTGCCAGCAGCTTAGGGAGCGGGAATATGGGGACCCAGTACTTC. Translating it yields CASSLGSGNMGTQYF. The full variable domain, with the rest looked up from reference TRBV7-2 and TRBJ2-5, is GAGVSQSPSNKVTEKGKDVELRCDPISGHTALYWYRQSLGQGLEFLIYFQGNSAPDKSGLPSDRFSAERTGGSVSTLTIQRTQQEDSAVYLCASSLGSGNMGTQYFGPGTRLLVL.

Ten or more counts support this clonotype. The chain recombines TRBV2 with TRBJ1-6, with D possibly being TRBD1 (5 bases). The ends were cut back, 9 bases at V and 3 bases at J, with 21 bases in the middle. There are 17 residues in the CDR3. CDR1 and CDR2 (germline): SNHLY, FYNNEI. In DNA form, the CDR3 reads TGTGCCAGTCCTCAGGGAGACGGAATAAACTATAATTCACCCCTCCACTTT. Translated: CASPQGDGINYNSPLHF.

In regard to this clonotype: Being one base from a much bigger clone, this may be a read error. The chain is built from TRBV29-1 and TRBJ2-7; the D call may be TRBD1 or TRBD2 (5 bases each). Germline lookup yields CDR1 SQVTM and CDR2 ANQGSEA. V dropped 7 bases and J dropped 7 bases, with 17 bases sitting between them. This CDR3 comprises 12 residues. The CDR3 bases are TGCAGCGGAGCGAGGGGCTACAATGAGCAGTACTTC. Translating it yields CSGARGYNEQYF.